One sample yielded the 21 T cell receptor beta chains listed below, sequenced in a study of immune evolution from preneoplasia to lung adenocarcinoma. Generated by immunoSEQ multiplex PCR, the TCRdb table keeps only in-frame clones and is missing some. The data hold under 9,500 clones, with roughly 77% observed a single time. Sequencing was done on a sample of FFPE minimally invasive lung adenocarcinoma tissue. The receptors shown here come from a person aged 65 to 85 with lung adenocarcinoma.

The chain links TRBV4-3 to TRBJ2-7; D is ambiguous. The CDR3 is 14 residues long. Trimming cost V 0 bases and J 4 bases, with 10 bases left between them. Germline CDR1 and CDR2: LGHNA and YSLEER. In DNA form, the CDR3 reads TGCGCCAGCAGCCAAGATCCGGCGACTTACGAGCAGTACTTC. Protein sequence: CASSQDPATYEQYF.

V gene TRBV9 combines with J gene TRBJ1-2, with D perhaps matching TRBD1 (5 bases). CDR3 length equals 14 residues. Per germline, CDR1 SGDLS and CDR2 YYNGEE. V lost 3 bases, J lost 4 bases, and 13 bases lay in between. CDR3 nucleotides: TGTGCCAGCAGCGCGACCGTGACAGCCTATGGCTACACCTTC. Residues: CASSATVTAYGYTF.

The V and J genes are TRBV11-2 and TRBJ2-7, with TRBD1 identical over 7 bases. The germline gives CDR1 SGHAT, CDR2 FQNNGV. V trimming: 5 bases; J trimming: 4 bases; junction bases outside the gene matches: 11. CDR3 length equals 15 residues. The CDR3 nucleotides are TGTGCCAGCAGCGCGTCGACAGGGATGGGTTACGAGCAGTACTTC. Translating gives CASSASTGMGYEQYF. The full variable domain, completed using reference TRBV11-2 and TRBJ2-7, is EAGVAQSPRYKIIEKRQSVAFWCNPISGHATLYWYQQILGQGPKLLIQFQNNGVVDDSQLPKDRFSAERLKGVDSTLKIQPAKLEDSAVYLCASSASTGMGYEQYFGPGTRLTVT.

V and J are TRBV6-5 and TRBJ2-1; TRBD1 might be the D (6 bases). Deletions cut 0 bases from V and 15 bases from J, with 18 bases between. The CDR3 is 14 amino acids. The germline V gene has CDR1 MNHEY and CDR2 SVGAGI. The CDR3 here is CASSYSTGGQGWFF. CDR3 DNA sequence: TGTGCCAGCAGTTACTCGACTGGGGGCCAGGGGTGGTTCTTC.

The chain joins TRBV7-9 to TRBJ2-3; possibly TRBD1 for D (6 bases). V lost 5 bases and J 4 bases, leaving 10 bases between the germline ends. Germline V lookup: CDR1 SEHNR, CDR2 FQNEAQ (reference sequence). The CDR3 runs 13 residues. The DNA for the CDR3 is TGTGCCAGCAGCCATACAGGGTCAGATACGCAGTATTTT. This encodes CASSHTGSDTQYF.

This chain connects TRBV9 to TRBJ2-2, with D possibly matching TRBD2 (6 bases). Trimming took 2 bases from V and 2 from J, leaving 10 bases between them. Germline CDR1 and CDR2: SGDLS and YYNGEE. The CDR3 consists of 15 residues. CDR3 amino acids: CASSVTGDNTGELFF. CDR3 bases: TGTGCCAGCAGCGTTACGGGAGATAACACCGGGGAGCTGTTTTTT.

This chain connects TRBV5-1 to TRBJ2-7; D not resolved. The CDR3 contains 13 residues. Trimming removed 5 bases from V and 3 bases from J, with 12 bases in between. In germline, CDR1 is SGHRS, CDR2 YFSETQ. CDR3 in amino acids: CASRLGLNYEQYF. CDR3 DNA: TGCGCCAGCAGACTGGGGTTGAACTACGAGCAGTACTTC.

Turning to this clone: One junction end does not reproduce the germline sequence, and a read error may be involved. The rearrangement links TRBV20-1 to TRBJ1-2; D might be TRBD1 (5 bases). Looked up from germline, CDR1 is DFQATT and CDR2 is SNEGSKA (reference sequence). The CDR3 has 9 residues. The CDR3 reads CGGLDGYTF. In DNA, the CDR3 is TGTGGGGGACTCGATGGCTACACCTTC.

This chain connects TRBV11-2 to TRBJ1-1, with D unresolved. Germline CDR1 and CDR2: SGHAT and FQNNGV. With 5 bases removed from V and 0 bases from J, the gap between germline ends came to 7 bases. This CDR3 spans 13 amino acids. This CDR3 reads CASSHTMNTEAFF. CDR3 bases: TGTGCCAGCAGCCACACTATGAACACTGAAGCTTTCTTT.

This chain connects TRBV29-1 to TRBJ1-2, with 7 positions matching TRBD1. Germline V lookup: CDR1 SQVTM, CDR2 ANQGSEA. The junction had 9 bases not matched to a gene; V was cut back by 4 bases and J by 4 bases. This CDR3 spans 14 amino acids. This CDR3 reads CSVGGLTGIYGYTF. The DNA for the CDR3 is TGCAGCGTTGGGGGCCTGACAGGGATCTATGGCTACACCTTC.

The chain combines TRBV19 with TRBJ2-5, with D possibly being TRBD2 (7 bases). Trimming took off 4 bases at V and 0 bases at J, with 15 bases between the two ends. CDR3 length: 16 residues. Germline CDR1 reads LNHDA; CDR2 reads SQIVND (reference sequence). This CDR3 is CASSRFAGAYQETQYF. The CDR3 DNA reads as TGTGCCAGTAGTAGATTCGCGGGGGCCTACCAAGAGACCCAGTACTTC.

By its share, this clone is medium-sized (0.01 to 0.1%). The J gene is TRBJ1-3, the V gene TRBV11-3, with TRBD1 identical over 9 bases. The ends lost 5 bases at V and 0 bases at J; junction bases unmatched: 2. The CDR3 runs to 15 residues. Germline CDR1 is SGHNT and CDR2 is YENEEA. The CDR3 DNA reads TGTGCCAGCAGCCCGGGACAGGGCTCTGGAAACACCATATATTTT. This gives the protein CASSPGQGSGNTIYF.

The chain couples TRBV30 to TRBJ2-7; perhaps D is TRBD1 or TRBD2 (5 bases each). With 4 bases removed from V and 6 bases from J, the gap between germline ends came to 13 bases. The CDR3 totals 12 residues. In germline, CDR1 is GTSNPN, CDR2 SVGIG (reference sequence). The DNA for the CDR3 is TGTGCCTGGAATAGAGGGACGGGCGAGCAGTACTTC. Its translation is CAWNRGTGEQYF.

The chain has TRBV19 and TRBJ1-3; D not resolved. CDR3 length: 15 residues. The germline gives CDR1 LNHDA, CDR2 SQIVND (reference sequence). The V end was cut by 10 bases, the J end by 0 bases, with 16 bases between. This chain's CDR3 is CATSSYTRSGNTIYF. For the CDR3, the DNA is TGTGCCACCTCGAGCTACACCCGCTCTGGAAACACCATATATTTT.

This clone came up a few times. The rearrangement links TRBV13 to TRBJ2-5; no reliable D call. V lost 6 bases, J lost 3 bases, and 11 bases lay in between. Germline CDR1 reads PRHDT; CDR2 reads FYEKMQ (reference sequence). This CDR3 has 13 amino acids. CDR3 sequence: CASSPIQEETQYF. The CDR3, as DNA: TGTGCCAGCAGTCCGATCCAGGAAGAGACCCAGTACTTC. Filled out from reference TRBV13 and TRBJ2-5, the complete variable domain reads AAGVIQSPRHLIKEKRETATLKCYPIPRHDTVYWYQQGPGQDPQFLISFYEKMQSDKGSIPDRFSAQQFSDYHSELNMSSLELGDSALYFCASSPIQEETQYFGPGTRLLVL.

V gene TRBV10-3 combines with J gene TRBJ1-2; TRBD1 is a possible D gene (5 bases). Trimming shortened V by 9 bases and J by 4 bases, and 9 bases separated the two germline ends. The CDR3 sequence is 11 residues long. Germline assignment: CDR1 ENHRY and CDR2 SYGVKD. The CDR3 DNA follows: TGTGCCATGGAAACAGGCTATGGCTACACCTTC. This encodes CAMETGYGYTF.

V usage is TRBV10-3 and J usage is TRBJ1-6; possible D gene TRBD1, 5 bases. V was clipped by 10 bases and J by 9 bases, with 16 bases between them. The V gene's germline CDR1 is ENHRY and CDR2 SYGVKD. The CDR3 totals 13 residues. CDR3 amino acids: CATGAGKSSPLHF. The DNA of the CDR3 is TGTGCCACCGGGGCAGGGAAGAGTTCACCCCTCCACTTT.

The rearrangement uses TRBV29-1 and TRBJ2-6, with 9 bases aligning to TRBD1. The junction had 9 bases not matched to a gene; V was cut back by 3 bases and J by 0 bases. The germline CDR1 and CDR2 sequences are SQVTM and ANQGSEA. The CDR3 has 18 amino acids. CDR3 DNA: TGCAGCGTTGATTCCGGGACAGGGTCCCTCTCTGGGGCCAACGTCCTGACTTTC. This translates into CSVDSGTGSLSGANVLTF.

In regard to this clone: This specimen includes other DNA sequences encoding the same CDR3. The chain is built from TRBV28 and TRBJ2-2; 11 bases agree with TRBD1. CDR1 and CDR2 (germline): MDHEN, SYDVKM. CDR3 length equals 15 residues. Trimming took 6 bases from V and 7 from J; bases not matched to a gene: 7. CDR3 residues: CASRIGTGGVGELFF. The CDR3 nucleotides read TGTGCCAGCAGAATAGGGACAGGGGGTGTCGGGGAGCTGTTTTTT.

The rearrangement links TRBV10-2 to TRBJ2-5, with D perhaps matching TRBD1 or TRBD2 (6 bases each). V was shortened by 4 bases and J by 5 bases, with 11 bases between the two germline ends. The CDR3 length is 13 residues. The germline V gene has CDR1 WSHSY and CDR2 SAAADI. The CDR3 nucleotides read TGCGCCAGCAGTGCGGGGGCTTGGGAGACCCAGTACTTC. Amino acids: CASSAGAWETQYF.

The chain joins TRBV18 to TRBJ1-2; perhaps TRBD1 as D (5 bases). V was pared by 3 bases and J by 7 bases, with 18 bases between. CDR1 is KGHSH and CDR2 is LQKENI in the germline V gene. This CDR3 contains 15 residues. The CDR3 coding sequence is TGTGCCAGCTCACCCGCCCCGGACACAAGTAGTGGCTACACCTTC. Protein sequence: CASSPAPDTSSGYTF. Filled out from reference TRBV18 and TRBJ1-2, the complete variable domain reads NAGVMQNPRHLVRRRGQEARLRCSPMKGHSHVYWYRQLPEEGLKFMVYLQKENIIDESGMPKERFSAEFPKEGPSILRIQQVVRGDSAAYFCASSPAPDTSSGYTFGSGTRLTVV.